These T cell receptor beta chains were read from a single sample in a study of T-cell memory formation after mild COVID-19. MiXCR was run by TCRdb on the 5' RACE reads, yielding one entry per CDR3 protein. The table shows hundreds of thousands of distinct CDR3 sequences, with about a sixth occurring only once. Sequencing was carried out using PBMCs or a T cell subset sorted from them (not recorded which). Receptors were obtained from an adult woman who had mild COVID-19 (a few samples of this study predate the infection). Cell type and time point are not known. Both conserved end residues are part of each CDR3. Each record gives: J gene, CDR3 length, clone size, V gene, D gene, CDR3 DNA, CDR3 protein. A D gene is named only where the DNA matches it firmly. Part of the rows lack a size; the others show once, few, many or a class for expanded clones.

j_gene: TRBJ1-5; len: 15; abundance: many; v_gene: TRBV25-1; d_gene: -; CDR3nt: TGTGCCAGCAGTGAGACTTCGGGACACAATCAGCCCCAGCATTTT; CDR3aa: CASSETSGHNQPQHF
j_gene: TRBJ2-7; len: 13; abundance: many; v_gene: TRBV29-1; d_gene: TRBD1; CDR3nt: TGCAGCGCCCTAGCACAGGGGTCCTACGAGCAGTACTTC; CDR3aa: CSALAQGSYEQYF
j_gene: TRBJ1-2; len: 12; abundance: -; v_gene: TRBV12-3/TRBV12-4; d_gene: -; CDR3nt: TGTGCCAGCAGTTCCATCCCGGGAGTAAGTTTCTTC; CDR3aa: CASSSIPGVSFF
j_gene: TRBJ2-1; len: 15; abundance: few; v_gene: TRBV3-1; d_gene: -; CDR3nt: TGTGCCAGCAGCCGGTCGGGGGCGGCGAGGAATGAGCAGTTCTTC; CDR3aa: CASSRSGAARNEQFF
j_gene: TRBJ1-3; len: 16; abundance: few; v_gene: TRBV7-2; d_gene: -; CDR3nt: TGTGCCAGCAGCCTTATTGGTAGACAACCTGGAAACACCATATATTTT; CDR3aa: CASSLIGRQPGNTIYF
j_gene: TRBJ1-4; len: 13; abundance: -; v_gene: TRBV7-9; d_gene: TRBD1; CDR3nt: TGTGCCAGCGGGGACAGGGGGGACGAAAAACTGTTTTTT; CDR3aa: CASGDRGDEKLFF
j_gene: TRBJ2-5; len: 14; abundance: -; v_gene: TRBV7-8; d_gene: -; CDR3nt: TGTGCCAGCAGCCTAATCAGGGGGGAGGAGACCCAGTACTTC; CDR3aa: CASSLIRGEETQYF
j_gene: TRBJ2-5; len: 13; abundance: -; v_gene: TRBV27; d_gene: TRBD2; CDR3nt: TGTGCCAGCGGGACTAGCGGGAGACAGACCCAGTACTTC; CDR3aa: CASGTSGRQTQYF
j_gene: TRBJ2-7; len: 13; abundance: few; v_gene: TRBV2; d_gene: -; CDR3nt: TGTGCCAGCAGTGGCGTCACCTCCTACGAGCAGTACTTC; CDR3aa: CASSGVTSYEQYF
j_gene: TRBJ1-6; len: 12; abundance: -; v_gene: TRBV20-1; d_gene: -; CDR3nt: TGCAGTGCTAGGCCCCTCCGTGGGGCCCTCCACTTT; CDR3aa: CSARPLRGALHF
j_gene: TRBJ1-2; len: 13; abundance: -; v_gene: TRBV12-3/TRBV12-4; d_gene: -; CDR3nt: TGTGCCAGCATCCCTACCGGGAACTATGGCTACACCTTC; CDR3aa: CASIPTGNYGYTF
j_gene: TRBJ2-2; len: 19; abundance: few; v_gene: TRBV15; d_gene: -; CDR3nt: TGTGCCACCAGCAGAGATCTCTCCACTGGGGGGACGGGCACCGGGGAGCTGTTTTTT; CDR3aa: CATSRDLSTGGTGTGELFF
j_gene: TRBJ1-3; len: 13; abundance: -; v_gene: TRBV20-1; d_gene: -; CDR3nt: TGCAGTGCTAGAGAGGGGCTTGGAAACACCATATATTTT; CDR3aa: CSAREGLGNTIYF
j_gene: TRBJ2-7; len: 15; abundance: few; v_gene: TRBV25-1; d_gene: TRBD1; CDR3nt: TGTGCCAGCAGTGCGTCCGGGACAGGGAAAGACGAGCAGTACTTC; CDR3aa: CASSASGTGKDEQYF
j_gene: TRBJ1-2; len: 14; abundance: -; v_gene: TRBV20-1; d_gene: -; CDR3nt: TGCAGTGCTTGGACACCACAAAGGAACTATGGCTACACCTTC; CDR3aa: CSAWTPQRNYGYTF
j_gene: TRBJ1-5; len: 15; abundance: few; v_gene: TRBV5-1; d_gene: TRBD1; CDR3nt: TGCGCCAGCAGCTTGTCCGGACAGGAGAATCAGCCCCAGCATTTT; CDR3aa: CASSLSGQENQPQHF
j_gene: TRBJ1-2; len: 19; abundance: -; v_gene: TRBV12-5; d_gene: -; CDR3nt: TGTGCTAGTGGTCTCCCCACTATTGACGACGGAAACACTAACTATGGCTACACCTTC; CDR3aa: CASGLPTIDDGNTNYGYTF
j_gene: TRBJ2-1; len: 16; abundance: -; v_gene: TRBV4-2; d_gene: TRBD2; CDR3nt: TGTGCCAGCAGCCAAGATATGACGGGAGGGTACAATGAGCAGTTCTTC; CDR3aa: CASSQDMTGGYNEQFF
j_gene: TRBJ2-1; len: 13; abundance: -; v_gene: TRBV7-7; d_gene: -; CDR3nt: TGTGCCAGCAGCTTAAATGGGCAGCATGAGCAGTTCTTC; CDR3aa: CASSLNGQHEQFF
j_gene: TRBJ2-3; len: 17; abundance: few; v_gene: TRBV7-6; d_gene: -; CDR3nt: TGTGCCAGCAGCCCAAGAGGAAGCAGCCCTAGCACAGATACGCAGTATTTT; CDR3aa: CASSPRGSSPSTDTQYF
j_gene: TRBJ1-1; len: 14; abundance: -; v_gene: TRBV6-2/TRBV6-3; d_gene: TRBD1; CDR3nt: TGTGCCAGCAGCTTCGGACAGGGGGGCACTGAAGCTTTCTTT; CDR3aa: CASSFGQGGTEAFF
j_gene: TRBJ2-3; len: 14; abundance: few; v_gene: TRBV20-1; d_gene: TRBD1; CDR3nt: TGCAGTGCGCCCCGACAGGGAAGTACAGATACGCAGTATTTT; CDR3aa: CSAPRQGSTDTQYF
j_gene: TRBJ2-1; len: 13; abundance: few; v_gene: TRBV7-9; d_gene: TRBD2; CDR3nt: TGTGCCAGCAGCTTAGTCGCGGGGGAGGGGCAGTTCTTC; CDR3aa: CASSLVAGEGQFF
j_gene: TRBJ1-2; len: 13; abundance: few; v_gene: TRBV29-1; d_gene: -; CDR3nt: TGCAGCGTTGAAGCGCGGGGGTCTTATGGCTACACCTTC; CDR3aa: CSVEARGSYGYTF
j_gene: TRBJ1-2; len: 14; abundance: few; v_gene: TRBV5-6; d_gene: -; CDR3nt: TGTGCCAGCAGGGGGGCCAGGTTCGTTTATGGCTACACCTTC; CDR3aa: CASRGARFVYGYTF
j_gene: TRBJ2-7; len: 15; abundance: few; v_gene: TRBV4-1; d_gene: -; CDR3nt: TGCGCCAGCAGCCAACCTCCGACAGGGAGGAGCGGGCAGTACTTC; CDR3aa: CASSQPPTGRSGQYF
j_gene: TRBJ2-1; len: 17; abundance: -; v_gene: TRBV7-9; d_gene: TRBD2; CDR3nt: TGTGCCAGCAGCTTAGCGTACATCGGACTAGCGGGGGATGAGCAGTTCTTC; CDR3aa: CASSLAYIGLAGDEQFF
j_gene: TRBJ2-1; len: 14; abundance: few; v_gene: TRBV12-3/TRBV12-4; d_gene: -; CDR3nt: TGTGCCAGCAGTTCGCTAGCGTTCTACAATGAGCAGTTCTTC; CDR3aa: CASSSLAFYNEQFF
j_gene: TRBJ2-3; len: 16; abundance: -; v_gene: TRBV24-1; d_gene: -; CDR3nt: TGTGCCACCAGTGATTTAGGCAGGGGCCAAACAGATACGCAGTATTTT; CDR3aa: CATSDLGRGQTDTQYF
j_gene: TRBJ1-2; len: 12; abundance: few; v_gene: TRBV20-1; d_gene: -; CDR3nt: TGCAGTGCCACTAGGGACTTCAATGGCTACACCTTC; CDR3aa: CSATRDFNGYTF
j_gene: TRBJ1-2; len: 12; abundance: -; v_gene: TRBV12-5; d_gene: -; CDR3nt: TGTGCTAGTGGTCCCGGGCAGGGACGCTACACCTTC; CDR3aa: CASGPGQGRYTF